A single sample is the source of the 9 T cell receptor beta chains below, sequenced in a study of blood T cells in healthy people across ages. Using a J-beta primer mix together with a sample-barcoded 5' primer, a second PCR was run for roughly 7 to 12 cycles. A single record per CDR3 protein comes from TCRdb applying MiXCR to the 5' RACE reads. Here the sample spans 1.6 million or so distinct CDR3 sequences, about 31% being singletons. The sample taken for sequencing was blood. The receptors were gathered from a woman between 25 and 40 years old in good health.

V usage is TRBV7-9 and J usage is TRBJ2-3; no definite D call. The germline V gene encodes CDR1 SEHNR and CDR2 FQNEAQ (reference sequence). The CDR3 is made up of 12 amino acids. V was cut by 11 bases and J by 4 bases, with 13 bases left in between. The CDR3 region has the DNA TGTGCCGGCTCCATGACGTCAGATACGCAGTATTTT. Amino acid sequence: CAGSMTSDTQYF.

The V gene is TRBV28, the J gene TRBJ2-1, with 9 bases fitting TRBD1. The CDR3 totals 16 residues. V trimming: 4 bases; J trimming: 7 bases; junction bases outside the gene matches: 11. CDR1 MDHEN and CDR2 SYDVKM come from the germline V gene. The CDR3 here is CASSSGQGSQGNEQFF. CDR3 in DNA: TGTGCCAGCAGTTCCGGACAGGGGAGCCAGGGGAATGAGCAGTTCTTC.

In regard to this clonotype: Being one base from a much bigger clone, this may be a read error. The missing conserved phenylalanine or tryptophan at the end of this CDR3 makes a read error likely. The chain employs TRBV3-1 and TRBJ2-3, with D hard to call. Looked up from germline, CDR1 is LGHDT and CDR2 is YNNKEL (reference sequence). V lost 1 base and J lost 4, with 3 bases in between. The CDR3 has 12 residues. The CDR3 region has the DNA TGTGCCAGCAGCCAAGGACCAGATACGCAGTATTGT. It encodes CASSQGPDTQYC.

V usage is TRBV20-1 and J usage is TRBJ1-5; D is unresolved. The ends were cut back, 3 bases at V and 0 bases at J, with 12 bases in the middle. Looked up from germline, CDR1 is DFQATT and CDR2 is SNEGSKA (reference sequence). The CDR3 consists of 15 residues. The CDR3 nucleotides are TGCAGTGCTAGGGATGGGCAGCTTAGCAATCAGCCCCAGCATTTT. Encoded protein: CSARDGQLSNQPQHF.

V is TRBV7-3 and J is TRBJ2-5; no clear D gene. Trimming took 1 base from V and 2 from J, leaving 17 bases between them. Germline CDR1 and CDR2: SGHTA and FQGTGA. The CDR3 contains 17 residues. This CDR3 is CASSLKGSPWGQETQYF. For the CDR3, the DNA is TGTGCCAGCAGCTTAAAAGGCAGTCCCTGGGGTCAAGAGACCCAGTACTTC.

This clonotype appeared a few times. The chain carries TRBV27 and TRBJ1-5; possibly TRBD1 for D (6 bases). This CDR3 is built from 15 residues. Germline V gene lookup returns CDR1 MNHEY and CDR2 SMNVEV (reference sequence). V was trimmed by 5 bases and J by 2 bases, leaving 13 bases between them. The CDR3 loop reads CASSLNRDRNQPQHF. CDR3 bases: TGTGCCAGCAGTCTTAACAGGGATCGCAATCAGCCCCAGCATTTT.

This rearrangement joins TRBV18 to TRBJ2-2; 7 bases match TRBD2. The trim removed 0 bases at V and 4 bases at J, leaving 2 bases unmatched. The CDR3 loop spans 15 amino acids. Germline lookup yields CDR1 KGHSH and CDR2 LQKENI. CDR3 sequence reads: CASSPPGRSTGELFF. The CDR3 nucleotides are TGTGCCAGCTCACCACCCGGGAGGAGCACCGGGGAGCTGTTTTTT.

This chain joins TRBV12-3 or TRBV12-4 and TRBJ2-5; TRBD1 matches 11 bases. This CDR3 is 15 amino acids long. With 6 bases clipped from V and 5 bases from J, the junction kept 8 bases outside the gene matches. CDR3 loop: CASRQGTGGRETQYF. In nucleotides, the CDR3 is TGTGCCAGCAGGCAAGGGACAGGGGGTAGGGAGACCCAGTACTTC.

This clonotype was counted a single time. The germline gene is not matched at one end of the junction; a read error may be the cause. The chain joins TRBV29-1 to TRBJ1-1; possibly TRBD1 for D (5 bases). The CDR3 consists of 14 residues. The germline V gene has CDR1 SQVTM and CDR2 ANQGSEA. CDR3 in amino acids: CSAIGWGSNTGAFF. CDR3 in DNA: TGCAGCGCCATCGGATGGGGGTCGAACACTGGAGCTTTCTTT.